These T cell receptor beta chains were read from a single sample in a study of T cells in Graves' hyperthyroidism and ophthalmopathy. TCRdb processed the multiplex PCR reads anew with MiXCR; each CDR3 protein has one entry. The table shows a few hundred thousand distinct CDR3 sequences, with more than 15% occurring only once. The source material was blood. The receptors originated from a woman between 18 and 29 years old with Graves' hyperthyroidism. Both conserved end residues are part of each CDR3. The D gene is left open where the match is weak. The size field is filled for only some rows; it gives once, few, many or a size class.

17,TRBJ2-1,-,-,TRBV12-3/TRBV12-4,TGTGCCAGCAGTTCTGTTAACAGGGAAGGCTCCTACAATGAGCAGTTCTTC,CASSSVNREGSYNEQFF
16,TRBJ1-4,-,many,TRBV5-5,TGTGCCAGCAGCTTGGGGGAGGATTTCTACGATGAAAAACTGTTTTTT,CASSLGEDFYDEKLFF
17,TRBJ2-5,TRBD2,few,TRBV9,TGTGCCAGCAGCGCCGGGACTAGCGGGGGGAACCAAGAGACCCAGTACTTC,CASSAGTSGGNQETQYF
15,TRBJ2-6,TRBD1,many,TRBV2,TGTGCCAGCAGCGGACAGGCCCATGGGGCCAACGTCCTGACTTTC,CASSGQAHGANVLTF
15,TRBJ1-4,-,many,TRBV6-5,TGTGCCAGCAGTTACGGGGGGGCGCGGAGTGAAAAACTGTTTTTT,CASSYGGARSEKLFF
13,TRBJ1-2,-,many,TRBV28,TGTGCCAGCAGTTTTTGGGGGAACTATGGCTACACCTTC,CASSFWGNYGYTF
16,TRBJ1-3,-,few,TRBV12-3/TRBV12-4,TGTGCCAGCAGTTTAGGCGCCCCGGTCTCTGGAAACACCATATATTTT,CASSLGAPVSGNTIYF
13,TRBJ2-3,TRBD2,many,TRBV2,TGTGCCAGCAGCGGGAGGGCCTGGGATACGCAGTATTTT,CASSGRAWDTQYF
13,TRBJ1-2,TRBD1,few,TRBV12-3/TRBV12-4,TGTGCCAGCAGTACAGGGGCCTTAGCTGGCTACACCTTC,CASSTGALAGYTF
14,TRBJ2-5,-,many,TRBV3-1,TGTGCCAGCAGTCCATCGAATGGGGGGGAGACCCAGTACTTC,CASSPSNGGETQYF
12,TRBJ2-1,-,-,TRBV20-1,TGCAGTGCTAATTCGGACTCCAATGAGCAGTTCTTC,CSANSDSNEQFF
14,TRBJ2-7,-,many,TRBV12-3/TRBV12-4,TGTGCCAGCAGTTCGAGGGTCGGTTCCTACGAGCAGTACTTC,CASSSRVGSYEQYF
17,TRBJ1-6,-,many,TRBV27,TGTGCCAGCAGTTTTGGGCCATTCCCCGGCTATAATTCACCCCTCCACTTT,CASSFGPFPGYNSPLHF
13,TRBJ1-1,TRBD1,-,TRBV24-1,TGTGCCACCGGTGAGGGGGCGAACACTGAAGCTTTCTTT,CATGEGANTEAFF
15,TRBJ2-1,-,many,TRBV5-1,TGCGCCAGCACCGATTTAATAGGGGGAGGGAATGAGCAGTTCTTC,CASTDLIGGGNEQFF
15,TRBJ1-1,-,-,TRBV12-3/TRBV12-4,TGTGCCAGCAGTTTCCACGGCAGAACGAAAACTGAAGCTTTCTTT,CASSFHGRTKTEAFF
15,TRBJ2-1,TRBD2,few,TRBV10-3,TGTGCCATCGCCCTTCTAGCGGAAGCCTACAATGAGCAGTTCTTC,CAIALLAEAYNEQFF
12,TRBJ2-7,-,-,TRBV20-1,TGCAGTGCTAGAGATATGTCGTACGAGCAGTACTTC,CSARDMSYEQYF
14,TRBJ2-6,-,many,TRBV12-3/TRBV12-4,TGTGCCAGCACCCTCCTCTCTGGGGCCAACGTCCTGACTTTC,CASTLLSGANVLTF
17,TRBJ2-3,TRBD2,-,TRBV11-3,TGTGCCAGCAGCGCCCGGACTAGCGGGAGGGAAGCAGATACGCAGTATTTT,CASSARTSGREADTQYF
17,TRBJ2-5,-,many,TRBV25-1,TGTGCCAGCAGTGACCCCTCCCGACAGGCTACCACCGGGGCCCAGTACTTC,CASSDPSRQATTGAQYF
14,TRBJ1-1,-,many,TRBV12-5,TGTGCTAGTGGTCCCCCACAATCCAACACTGAAGCTTTCTTT,CASGPPQSNTEAFF
15,TRBJ2-7,-,-,TRBV29-1,TGCAGCGTTGAAGGCAGGGGACGGGGTTCCTACGAGCAGTACTTC,CSVEGRGRGSYEQYF
17,TRBJ2-6,-,-,TRBV6-5,TGTGCCAGCAGTTACTCTTGGGAGCTCACCGGGGCCAACGTCCTGACTTTC,CASSYSWELTGANVLTF
14,TRBJ2-1,-,many,TRBV7-9,TGTGCCAGCAGCTTATACCCCGGGAATGGTGAGCAGTTCTTC,CASSLYPGNGEQFF
13,TRBJ2-7,TRBD2,many,TRBV30,TGTGCCTGGAAAGCGGGAGGTCGTTACGAGCAGTACTTC,CAWKAGGRYEQYF
15,TRBJ2-3,-,many,TRBV7-2,TGTGCCAGCAGGGCGGGGGCGTCGCCGTCAGATACGCAGTATTTT,CASRAGASPSDTQYF
14,TRBJ2-7,-,-,TRBV14,TGTGCCAGCAGCCAAGATTGGTCGGATTACGAGCAGTACTTC,CASSQDWSDYEQYF
15,TRBJ2-3,-,many,TRBV9,TGTGCCAGCAGCGCGCGGGACACCCCCACAGATACGCAGTATTTT,CASSARDTPTDTQYF
14,TRBJ1-4,-,-,TRBV5-1,TGCGCCAGCCGCCAAGTTGCAACTAATGAAAAACTGTTTTTT,CASRQVATNEKLFF
15,TRBJ2-7,TRBD1,-,TRBV20-1,TGCAGTGCTAGAGATCCGACGGGACAGGGAGACGAGCAGTACTTC,CSARDPTGQGDEQYF
15,TRBJ1-2,-,few,TRBV4-1,TGCGCCAGCAGCCAAGCCGGCGGAGCGGGCTATGGCTACACCTTC,CASSQAGGAGYGYTF
14,TRBJ2-1,-,many,TRBV29-1,TGCAGCGTAGTTATAGTACCCCTCTACAATGAGCAGTTCTTC,CSVVIVPLYNEQFF
14,TRBJ1-4,TRBD1,-,TRBV2,TGTGCCACAAAAACAGGGGCGGCTAATGAAAAACTGTTTTTT,CATKTGAANEKLFF
15,TRBJ2-7,-,many,TRBV20-1,TGCAGTGCTAGAGATATGACCCAGGGATATAACGAGCAGTACTTC,CSARDMTQGYNEQYF
15,TRBJ2-7,TRBD1,many,TRBV6-1,TGTGCCAGCAGATTAGGGACAGGGGCGACCTACGAGCAGTACTTC,CASRLGTGATYEQYF
15,TRBJ2-1,-,few,TRBV28,TGTGCCAGCAGTTTATACGGACTACAATACGGTGAGCAGTTCTTC,CASSLYGLQYGEQFF
16,TRBJ2-1,-,many,TRBV20-1,TGCAGTGCTAGAGATCACGACCCCCGGGTAGGAAATGAGCAGTTCTTC,CSARDHDPRVGNEQFF
14,TRBJ2-5,-,many,TRBV5-1,TGCGCCAGCAGCTTGGGGAATTACCAAGAGACCCAGTACTTC,CASSLGNYQETQYF
13,TRBJ1-2,TRBD1,many,TRBV27,TGTGCCAGCAGTTGGGGGGGACAGGGAGGCTACACCTTC,CASSWGGQGGYTF
15,TRBJ2-3,TRBD1,many,TRBV10-3,TGTGCCATCAGCATTGACAGGGGGCAGGCAGATACGCAGTATTTT,CAISIDRGQADTQYF
17,TRBJ2-1,TRBD2,many,TRBV20-1,TGCAGTGCTAGTAAACTAGCGAGACCTAAGCTCTACAATGAGCAGTTCTTC,CSASKLARPKLYNEQFF
12,TRBJ2-1,-,-,TRBV29-1,TGCAGCGTTTCCCAGCTAAGGGGTGAGCAGTTCTTC,CSVSQLRGEQFF
15,TRBJ2-3,-,once,TRBV9,TGTGCCAGCAGCGTAGTATCTAGCCCCACAGATACGCAGTATTTT,CASSVVSSPTDTQYF
15,TRBJ1-2,-,many,TRBV27,TGTGCCAGCACCCCTGGGGGGGGAGCCAACTATGGCTACACCTTC,CASTPGGGANYGYTF
13,TRBJ2-2,-,few,TRBV18,TGTGCCAGCTCACCACCGGCCTCCGGGGAGCTGTTTTTT,CASSPPASGELFF
14,TRBJ1-1,-,many,TRBV7-6,TGTGCCAGCAGCTCTTCGTTCCGTGGCACTGAAGCTTTCTTT,CASSSSFRGTEAFF
16,TRBJ1-6,TRBD1,many,TRBV9,TGTGCCAGCAGCCCCCAGGGCTACAGGGGCGGGTCACCCCTCCACTTT,CASSPQGYRGGSPLHF
11,TRBJ2-5,-,many,TRBV10-3,TGTGCCACCGGGGCGGGGGAGACCCAGTACTTC,CATGAGETQYF
14,TRBJ1-5,TRBD1,many,TRBV6-1,TGTGCCAGTAGGACAGGGGCGTTCAGTCAGCCCCAGCATTTT,CASRTGAFSQPQHF
17,TRBJ2-7,TRBD1,many,TRBV7-6,TGTGCCAGCAGCTTAGCGGGGGACAGTTATGAGGTATACGAGCAGTACTTC,CASSLAGDSYEVYEQYF
19,TRBJ2-3,TRBD1,-,TRBV5-6,TGTGCCAGCAGCTTGGCGGGACAGGGGCTCTTTCCAAGCACAGATACGCAGTATTTT,CASSLAGQGLFPSTDTQYF
18,TRBJ2-1,TRBD1,many,TRBV5-1,TGCGCCAGCACCAATTGGGGGACAGGGGGCTACTCCTACAATGAGCAGTTCTTC,CASTNWGTGGYSYNEQFF
15,TRBJ1-3,-,many,TRBV12-3/TRBV12-4,TGTGCCAGCGGTGACCCCAGGGGACAAGGAAACACCATATATTTT,CASGDPRGQGNTIYF